A selection of T cell receptor beta chains follows, all from one sample in a study of blood T cell repertoires in COVID-19. Libraries were prepared by immunoSEQ multiplex PCR; TCRdb keeps only in-frame clonotypes and omits some of them. The table lists around 230,000 clones, around 88% of them singletons. Sequences were obtained from PBMCs or T cells enriched from blood (not recorded which). These receptors originate from a woman between 40 and 55 years old with acute COVID-19. Both conserved end residues are part of each CDR3. Fields, in order: D gene, V gene, clone size, J gene, CDR3 DNA, CDR3 protein. D genes are given only for firm matches. Size is omitted from some rows. Given values are once, few, many or a class for expanded clones.

d_gene: TRBD2
v_gene: TRBV4-2
abundance: -
j_gene: TRBJ2-1
CDR3nt: TGTGCCAGCAGCCAAGATAACCTAGCGGGCAATGAGCAGTTCTTC
CDR3aa: CASSQDNLAGNEQFF

d_gene: TRBD2
v_gene: TRBV7-6
abundance: -
j_gene: TRBJ2-5
CDR3nt: TGTGCCAGCAGCTCACTGGTAGCGGGGGAAGAAGAGACCCAGTACTTC
CDR3aa: CASSSLVAGEEETQYF

d_gene: -
v_gene: TRBV9
abundance: -
j_gene: TRBJ2-6
CDR3nt: TGTGCCAGCAGCGTAGGAGGAGGAAACAAGGGGGCCAACGTCCTGACTTTC
CDR3aa: CASSVGGGNKGANVLTF

d_gene: TRBD1
v_gene: TRBV15
abundance: -
j_gene: TRBJ1-6
CDR3nt: TGTGCCACCAGCACGGGACAGGGGAACAATTCACCCCTCCACTTT
CDR3aa: CATSTGQGNNSPLHF

d_gene: TRBD1
v_gene: TRBV5-5
abundance: -
j_gene: TRBJ1-5
CDR3nt: TGTGCCAGCAGTTTACAGGGGTTTGATCAGCCCCAGCATTTT
CDR3aa: CASSLQGFDQPQHF

d_gene: TRBD2
v_gene: TRBV5-1
abundance: -
j_gene: TRBJ2-3
CDR3nt: TGCGCCAGCAGCTTGGTGGCTAGCGGGAGGGGCGCAGATACGCAGTATTTT
CDR3aa: CASSLVASGRGADTQYF

d_gene: TRBD1
v_gene: TRBV7-2
abundance: -
j_gene: TRBJ1-2
CDR3nt: TGTGCCAGCAGCTTATACACCGGACAGGGGAATGGCTACACCTTC
CDR3aa: CASSLYTGQGNGYTF

d_gene: TRBD2
v_gene: TRBV7-9
abundance: -
j_gene: TRBJ2-2
CDR3nt: TGTGCCAGCAGCTTAGCGCTATCTAGCGGACTCCTGAGGGGCGGGGAGCTGTTTTTT
CDR3aa: CASSLALSSGLLRGGELFF

d_gene: -
v_gene: TRBV10-3
abundance: -
j_gene: TRBJ2-3
CDR3nt: TGTGCCATTCGGAGGGGCATGGACACAGATACGCAGTATTTT
CDR3aa: CAIRRGMDTDTQYF

d_gene: -
v_gene: TRBV7-2
abundance: -
j_gene: TRBJ1-6
CDR3nt: TGTGCCAGCAGCCCTCGACAGGCTGGGAATAATTCACCCCTCCACTTT
CDR3aa: CASSPRQAGNNSPLHF

d_gene: TRBD1
v_gene: TRBV4-2
abundance: -
j_gene: TRBJ2-1
CDR3nt: TGTGCCAGCAGCCAAGGGCTGGGACAGGGTGGGTTCTTC
CDR3aa: CASSQGLGQGGFF

d_gene: -
v_gene: TRBV6-5
abundance: once
j_gene: TRBJ1-1
CDR3nt: TGTGCCACCAAACTCGGGACACCAAACACTGAAGCTTTCTTT
CDR3aa: CATKLGTPNTEAFF

d_gene: TRBD2
v_gene: TRBV5-1
abundance: -
j_gene: TRBJ2-1
CDR3nt: TGCGCCAGCCAATCTAGCGGGGCTAGGGATGAGCAGTTCTTC
CDR3aa: CASQSSGARDEQFF

d_gene: -
v_gene: TRBV11-3
abundance: -
j_gene: TRBJ1-1
CDR3nt: TGTGCCAGCAGCTTACAGGGTTACACTGAAGCTTTCTTT
CDR3aa: CASSLQGYTEAFF

d_gene: -
v_gene: TRBV27
abundance: -
j_gene: TRBJ1-2
CDR3nt: TGTGCCAGCAGTGGAAAACAGGGCCGGTATGGCTACACCTTC
CDR3aa: CASSGKQGRYGYTF

d_gene: -
v_gene: TRBV10-2
abundance: -
j_gene: TRBJ1-2
CDR3nt: TGCGCCAGCTCGGGGGACCTCTATGGCTACACCTTC
CDR3aa: CASSGDLYGYTF

d_gene: -
v_gene: TRBV9
abundance: -
j_gene: TRBJ1-5
CDR3nt: TGTGCCAGCAGCGTAGGGGGACATAACAATCAGCCCCAGCATTTT
CDR3aa: CASSVGGHNNQPQHF

d_gene: TRBD1
v_gene: TRBV23-1
abundance: few
j_gene: TRBJ2-2
CDR3nt: TGCGCCAGCAGTCACTCACCTTCGGGACAGGGCACTCAAACTAACACCGGGGAGCTGTTTTTT
CDR3aa: CASSHSPSGQGTQTNTGELFF

d_gene: -
v_gene: TRBV7-9
abundance: -
j_gene: TRBJ1-2
CDR3nt: TGTGCCAGCAGCCCCATGGCAGCTAACTATGGCTACACCTTC
CDR3aa: CASSPMAANYGYTF

d_gene: TRBD2
v_gene: TRBV7-6
abundance: -
j_gene: TRBJ2-3
CDR3nt: TGTGCCAGCAGCTTAGGGCTAGCGGAACGCACAGATACGCAGTATTTT
CDR3aa: CASSLGLAERTDTQYF

d_gene: -
v_gene: TRBV7-9
abundance: once
j_gene: TRBJ2-3
CDR3nt: TGTGCCAGCAGCCCCCCGTCTAGCACAGATACGCAGTATTTT
CDR3aa: CASSPPSSTDTQYF

d_gene: -
v_gene: TRBV12-3/TRBV12-4
abundance: -
j_gene: TRBJ2-2
CDR3nt: TGTGCCAGCAGCTTCACTAGGGCCGGGGAGCTGTTTTTT
CDR3aa: CASSFTRAGELFF

d_gene: -
v_gene: TRBV6-2/TRBV6-3
abundance: -
j_gene: TRBJ2-1
CDR3nt: TGTGCCAGCAGACCTGAGGAGGGATTGAATGAGCAGTTCTTC
CDR3aa: CASRPEEGLNEQFF

d_gene: -
v_gene: TRBV10-3
abundance: -
j_gene: TRBJ1-1
CDR3nt: TGTGCCATCAGTGAGTCCGTAAGTGGGCTTACGAACACTGAAGCTTTCTTT
CDR3aa: CAISESVSGLTNTEAFF

d_gene: TRBD1
v_gene: TRBV5-1
abundance: -
j_gene: TRBJ2-2
CDR3nt: TGCGCCAGCAGCCCAGAAGGGGGCTACACCGGGGAGCTGTTTTTT
CDR3aa: CASSPEGGYTGELFF

d_gene: -
v_gene: TRBV18
abundance: -
j_gene: TRBJ2-5
CDR3nt: TGTGCCAGCTCACCACCGTTCAAAGAGACCCAGTACTTC
CDR3aa: CASSPPFKETQYF

d_gene: TRBD1
v_gene: TRBV6-2/TRBV6-3
abundance: -
j_gene: TRBJ1-1
CDR3nt: TGTGCCAGCAGCCATGACAGGGGGCTGGCTTTCTTT
CDR3aa: CASSHDRGLAFF

d_gene: TRBD1
v_gene: TRBV10-2
abundance: -
j_gene: TRBJ1-2
CDR3nt: TGCGCCAGCAGTGAAAGGGTACAGGGGTATGGCTACACCTTC
CDR3aa: CASSERVQGYGYTF

d_gene: -
v_gene: TRBV11-2
abundance: -
j_gene: TRBJ1-2
CDR3nt: TGTGCCAGCAGCTTAGCAGGGCTCTATGGCTACACCTTC
CDR3aa: CASSLAGLYGYTF

d_gene: -
v_gene: TRBV5-1
abundance: once
j_gene: TRBJ1-6
CDR3nt: TGCGCCAGCAGCTTGTCTTTTTTATCACCCCTCCACTTT
CDR3aa: CASSLSFLSPLHF

d_gene: -
v_gene: TRBV19
abundance: -
j_gene: TRBJ2-3
CDR3nt: TGTGCCAGTAGTATAAGGCGGACTAGCACAGATACGCAGTATTTT
CDR3aa: CASSIRRTSTDTQYF

d_gene: TRBD2
v_gene: TRBV7-8
abundance: -
j_gene: TRBJ2-2
CDR3nt: TGTGCCAGCAGCAAGACTAGCGGGGGGCCTCGCACCGGGGAGCTGTTTTTT
CDR3aa: CASSKTSGGPRTGELFF

d_gene: -
v_gene: TRBV7-6
abundance: -
j_gene: TRBJ1-2
CDR3nt: TGTGCCAGCAGCTTAGGCAGGGGCCCGTTTGGCTACACCTTC
CDR3aa: CASSLGRGPFGYTF

d_gene: -
v_gene: TRBV3-1/TRBV3-2
abundance: -
j_gene: TRBJ1-1
CDR3nt: TGTGCCAGCAGCCAAAGCGTTGCGGCGAACACTGAAGCTTTCTTT
CDR3aa: CASSQSVAANTEAFF

d_gene: -
v_gene: TRBV19
abundance: -
j_gene: TRBJ1-6
CDR3nt: TGTGCCAGTAGACCACCGGGGGGCGCCGAGGCACCCCTCCACTTT
CDR3aa: CASRPPGGAEAPLHF

d_gene: -
v_gene: TRBV24-1
abundance: -
j_gene: TRBJ1-2
CDR3nt: TGTGCCACCAGTGACAGTAACTATGGCTACACCTTC
CDR3aa: CATSDSNYGYTF

d_gene: -
v_gene: TRBV11-3
abundance: -
j_gene: TRBJ1-3
CDR3nt: TGTGCCAGCAGCCCGACACGTACCTCTGGAAACACCATATATTTT
CDR3aa: CASSPTRTSGNTIYF